This TCR beta chain is drawn from a study of blood T cells in healthy people across ages. This clonotype appeared many times. Trimming pared 2 bases from V and 4 bases from J, leaving 11 bases between. The CDR3 loop spans 13 amino acids. Germline values: CDR1 GTSNPN, CDR2 SVGIG (reference sequence). The authors ran a second PCR of 7 to 11 cycles using a sample-barcoded 5' primer and a J-beta primer mix. Per sample, CDR3-containing paired-end reads numbered at least 2.5 million. TCRdb passed the 5' RACE reads through MiXCR, listing each CDR3 protein once. The sample lists more than 800,000 distinct CDR3 sequences; 29% were seen once.

The origin of this receptor is a woman of 80 years or more in good health. This rearrangement joins TRBV30 to TRBJ2-5, with D perhaps TRBD2 (6 bases). Sequencing was carried out using blood. In nucleotides, the CDR3 is TGTGCCTGGAGTCCGGGGACTCGAGAGACCCAGTACTTC. Amino acids: CAWSPGTRETQYF.